This T cell receptor (beta chain) was retrieved from a study of OX40 agonist ivuxolimab in advanced cancers. Broader study findings: Among the nonresponders, some also had low normalized T-cell clonal expansion.

Sequenced by immunoSEQ multiplex PCR; TCRdb stores in-frame clones only, minus some. In the table there are approximately 70,000 clones, about 82% of which are singletons. CDR1 and CDR2 from the germline V gene are MGHRA and YSYEKL. This CDR3 has 15 amino acids. Trimming stripped 6 bases from V and 2 bases from J, with 15 bases between. Samples of blood were obtained at baseline, on cycle 4 day 1, and on cycle 7 day 1. As concerns this clone: What it binds is not known.

The V gene is TRBV4-1, the J gene TRBJ2-3, with a possible D match to TRBD1 (5 bases). This clonotype was obtained from an adult with an advanced solid tumor such as melanoma, head and neck, liver or kidney cancer. The material was CD4+ or CD8+ T cells sorted from blood, obtained in a trial of the OX40 agonist ivuxolimab. Here the CDR3 reads CASRQSAGYTDTQYF. As DNA, the CDR3 is TGCGCCAGCAGGCAATCAGCAGGGTACACAGATACGCAGTATTTT.